This record looks at one TCR beta chain sequence and its context. The target antigen is unknown. V lost 4 bases and J lost 10, with 19 bases in between. Germline values: CDR1 SNHLY, CDR2 FYNNEI. CDR3 length equals 14 residues. An immunoSEQ assay, version v3.0, was performed at survey level. The target of sequencing was about 35,000-50,000 T-cell genomes per sample. Produced via immunoSEQ multiplex PCR; TCRdb's table is partial and in-frame only. This table holds around 20,000 clones, more than 75% found once. These data originate in a study of long-term antiretroviral therapy in people with HIV. Prior to DNA extraction, the samples held 1-10 million cryopreserved PBMC. Regarding the study as a whole: Within the repertoire, clones expanded before ART were dominant at all time points. Spans of CDR3 length were tighter for HIV repertoires than for controls.

This chain uses TRBV2 with TRBJ1-1, with a possible D match to TRBD1 (5 bases). The sequence was collected from a young man with HIV. The sample was unsorted PBMCs, taken approximately 5.7 years after starting antiretroviral therapy. CDR3 nucleotide sequence: TGTGCCAGCAGTGGTCCACCGGACATACGGAGAGCTTTCTTT. Translation gives CASSGPPDIRRAFF.